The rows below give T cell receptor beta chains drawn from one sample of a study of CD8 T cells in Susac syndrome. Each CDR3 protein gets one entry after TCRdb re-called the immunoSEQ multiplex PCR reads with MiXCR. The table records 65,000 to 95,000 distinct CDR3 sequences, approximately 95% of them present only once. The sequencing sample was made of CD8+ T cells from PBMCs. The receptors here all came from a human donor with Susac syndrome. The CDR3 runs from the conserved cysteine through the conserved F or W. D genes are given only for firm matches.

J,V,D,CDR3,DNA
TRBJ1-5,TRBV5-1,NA,CASSLTTENQPQHF,TGCGCCAGCAGCTTGACGACGGAAAATCAGCCCCAGCATTTT
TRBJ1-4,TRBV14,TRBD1,CASSPGQPYEKLFF,TGTGCCAGCAGCCCGGGACAGCCGTATGAAAAACTGTTTTTT
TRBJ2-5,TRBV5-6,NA,CASSLAGDQETQYF,TGTGCCAGCAGCTTGGCGGGGGATCAAGAGACCCAGTACTTC
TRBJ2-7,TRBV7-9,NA,CASRPTGDFYEQYF,TGTGCCAGCAGGCCTACAGGGGACTTCTACGAGCAGTACTTC
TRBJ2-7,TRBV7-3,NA,CASSDARGGPYEQYF,TGTGCCAGCAGTGACGCCAGAGGAGGGCCGTACGAGCAGTACTTC
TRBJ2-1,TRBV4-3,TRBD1,CASSQADRVASNEQFF,TGCGCCAGCAGCCAAGCCGACAGGGTGGCGAGCAATGAGCAGTTCTTC
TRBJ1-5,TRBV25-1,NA,CASSNLNQPQHF,TGTGCCAGCAGTAACCTCAATCAGCCCCAGCATTTT
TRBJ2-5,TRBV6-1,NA,CASSEAVAGRGQYF,TGTGCCAGCAGTGAAGCGGTAGCCGGCAGGGGCCAGTACTTC
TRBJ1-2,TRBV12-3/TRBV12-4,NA,CASSLGTRDILGYTF,TGTGCCAGCAGCCTCGGCACCCGGGACATCCTCGGCTACACCTTC
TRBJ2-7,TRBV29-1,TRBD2,CSVEIVSSGGFLGYEQYF,TGCAGCGTTGAAATCGTGTCAAGCGGGGGATTCCTCGGGTACGAGCAGTACTTC
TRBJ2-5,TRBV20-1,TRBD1,CSARDRGFIDETQYF,TGCAGTGCCCGGGACAGGGGTTTTATTGATGAGACCCAGTACTTC
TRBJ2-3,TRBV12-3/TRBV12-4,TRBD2,CASSLGSGRGGTDTQYF,TGTGCCAGCAGTTTAGGTTCCGGACGGGGGGGCACAGATACGCAGTATTTT